Listed below are T cell receptor beta chains from one sample, sequenced in a study of a mutant IDH1 vaccine in newly diagnosed glioma. Profiling relied on immunoSEQ multiplex PCR, and the TCRdb table lists in-frame clones only, not all of them. Among nearly 55,000 clones listed, around 81% were seen once. Their specific antigens are unknown. The starting material was PBMCs, obtained from a glioma patient whose treatment included an IDH1 peptide vaccine. The receptors stem from a man aged 30-40 years with glioma. Both conserved end residues are part of each CDR3. The order of the fields is clone size, J gene, D gene, V gene, CDR3 length, CDR3 protein, CDR3 DNA. A D gene is named only where the DNA matches it firmly. Clone size appears in some rows only: once, few, many, or a class for an expanded clone.

NA,TRBJ2-5,NA,TRBV25-1,12,CASSDKGETQYF,TGTGCCAGCAGTGATAAGGGGGAGACCCAGTACTTC
NA,TRBJ2-1,NA,TRBV4-1,17,CASSHLTRTVRYNEQFF,TGCGCCAGCAGCCACCTTACTAGGACAGTACGGTACAATGAGCAGTTCTTC
few,TRBJ1-4,NA,TRBV7-6,15,CASSVQRATNEKLFF,TGTGCCAGCAGCGTACAGCGAGCAACTAATGAAAAACTGTTTTTT
NA,TRBJ1-6,NA,TRBV5-6,16,CASSVQGLGYNSPLHF,TGTGCCAGCAGCGTACAGGGATTGGGCTATAATTCACCCCTCCACTTT
NA,TRBJ1-2,TRBD1,TRBV7-9,17,CASSSTGLGISNYGYTF,TGTGCCAGCAGCTCGACAGGGCTCGGTATAAGTAACTATGGCTACACCTTC
NA,TRBJ2-1,TRBD2,TRBV7-9,16,CASSPSRGGAYNEQFF,TGTGCCAGCAGCCCCAGCCGGGGGGGGGCTTACAATGAGCAGTTCTTC
NA,TRBJ2-7,TRBD2,TRBV14,15,CASSHAGGISYEQYF,TGTGCCAGCAGCCACGCGGGGGGGATATCTTACGAGCAGTACTTC
NA,TRBJ1-4,NA,TRBV5-1,15,CASSFGQQSNEKLFF,TGCGCCAGCAGCTTCGGACAGCAATCTAATGAAAAACTGTTTTTT
NA,TRBJ2-1,NA,TRBV18,17,CASSPPGGGSFGNEQFF,TGTGCCAGCTCCCCCCCAGGGGGAGGGTCTTTTGGGAATGAGCAGTTCTTC
NA,TRBJ1-2,TRBD1,TRBV19,13,CASSITGQGGYTF,TGTGCCAGTAGTATAACAGGACAGGGCGGCTACACCTTC
NA,TRBJ1-5,TRBD1,TRBV19,15,CASSPDRKLNQPQHF,TGTGCCAGTAGTCCGGACAGGAAACTCAATCAGCCCCAGCATTTT
NA,TRBJ1-1,NA,TRBV18,17,CASSPRGGARVNTEAFF,TGTGCCAGCTCACCACGGGGGGGGGCTCGGGTGAACACTGAAGCTTTCTTT
NA,TRBJ2-7,NA,TRBV5-1,16,CASSPTQGKGSYEQYF,TGCGCCAGCAGTCCTACTCAGGGAAAAGGGTCCTACGAGCAGTACTTC
NA,TRBJ2-1,NA,TRBV28,16,CASSFLSPGLGDEQFF,TGTGCCAGCAGTTTTCTATCACCGGGCCTTGGCGATGAGCAGTTCTTC
NA,TRBJ1-2,TRBD1,TRBV7-9,15,CASSLGGTVFYGYTF,TGTGCCAGCAGCTTAGGAGGGACAGTTTTTTATGGCTACACCTTC
NA,TRBJ1-4,NA,TRBV6-6,14,CASREQGLGEKLFF,TGTGCCAGCAGGGAACAGGGCTTGGGCGAAAAACTGTTTTTT
few,TRBJ2-7,TRBD2,TRBV6-1,15,CASSETSGGAYEQYF,TGTGCCAGCAGTGAGACTAGCGGGGGGGCCTACGAGCAGTACTTC
NA,TRBJ1-2,NA,TRBV19,15,CASSIGGLGLYGYTF,TGTGCCAGTAGTATTGGGGGCTTGGGACTATATGGCTACACCTTC
NA,TRBJ1-6,NA,TRBV27,17,CASSLSFGQLVNSPLHF,TGTGCCAGCAGTTTATCGTTCGGACAGCTTGTTAATTCACCCCTCCACTTT
few,TRBJ2-7,NA,TRBV19,16,CASSRVDSLLSYEQYF,TGTGCCAGTAGTAGGGTGGACAGCCTTCTCTCCTACGAGCAGTACTTC
NA,TRBJ2-5,TRBD1,TRBV5-1,14,CASSFDRVLETQYF,TGCGCCAGCAGCTTTGACAGGGTCCTCGAGACCCAGTACTTC
NA,TRBJ1-6,NA,TRBV5-1,13,CASSSGNNSPLHF,TGCGCCAGCAGTTCAGGGAATAATTCACCCCTCCACTTT